The clone carrying this TCR beta chain was recorded only once. The antigen is not known. Autoimmune disease history or systemic immunosuppression barred patients. This sample is drawn from a study of OX40 agonist ivuxolimab in advanced cancers. Study context: Patients got intravenous ivuxolimab at 0.01 to 10 mg/kg every 2 weeks. A male proportion of 82.7% was recorded, with mean age 60 years and range about 20 to 85.

Produced via immunoSEQ multiplex PCR; TCRdb's table is partial and in-frame only. The sample shows around 92,000 clones, around four fifths of them seen only once. Regarding the study as a whole: On average, CD8+ T cells showed a greater number of expanded clones than CD4+.

There are 11 residues in the CDR3. CDR1 and CDR2 (germline): MNHNS, SASEGT. The V end was cut by 8 bases, the J end by 1 base, with 5 bases between. The sequences come from CD4+ or CD8+ T cells sorted from blood, collected in a trial of the OX40 agonist ivuxolimab. This sequence was found in an adult with an advanced solid tumor such as melanoma, head and neck, liver or kidney cancer. The chain carries TRBV6-1 and TRBJ2-5; D call uncertain. The CDR3 nucleotides read TGTGCCAGCCGAAGCCAAGAGACCCAGTACTTC. Encoded protein: CASRSQETQYF.